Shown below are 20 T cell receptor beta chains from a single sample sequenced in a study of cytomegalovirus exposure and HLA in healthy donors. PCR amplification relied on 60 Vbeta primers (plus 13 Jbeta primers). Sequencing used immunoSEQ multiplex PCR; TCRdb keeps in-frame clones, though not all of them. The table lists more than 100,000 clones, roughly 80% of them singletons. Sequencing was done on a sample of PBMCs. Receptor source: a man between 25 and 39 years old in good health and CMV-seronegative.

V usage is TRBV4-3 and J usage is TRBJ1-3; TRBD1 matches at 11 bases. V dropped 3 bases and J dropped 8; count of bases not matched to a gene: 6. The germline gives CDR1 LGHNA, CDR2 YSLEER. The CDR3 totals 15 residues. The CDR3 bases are TGCGCCAGCAGCCAGATTGGGACAGGGGGGGACACCATATATTTT. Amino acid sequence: CASSQIGTGGDTIYF.

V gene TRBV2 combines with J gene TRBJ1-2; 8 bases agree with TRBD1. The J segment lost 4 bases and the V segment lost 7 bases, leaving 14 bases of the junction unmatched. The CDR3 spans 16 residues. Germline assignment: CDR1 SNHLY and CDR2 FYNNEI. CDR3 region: CASIPGQERGAYGYTF. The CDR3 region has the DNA TGTGCCAGCATTCCGGGACAGGAACGAGGGGCCTATGGCTACACCTTC.

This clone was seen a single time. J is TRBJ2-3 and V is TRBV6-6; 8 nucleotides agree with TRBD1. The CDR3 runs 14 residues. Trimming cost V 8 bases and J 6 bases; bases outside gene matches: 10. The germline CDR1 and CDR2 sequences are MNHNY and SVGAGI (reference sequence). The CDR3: CASGLGQGPDTQYF. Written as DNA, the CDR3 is TGTGCCAGCGGCTTAGGACAGGGACCCGATACGCAGTATTTT.

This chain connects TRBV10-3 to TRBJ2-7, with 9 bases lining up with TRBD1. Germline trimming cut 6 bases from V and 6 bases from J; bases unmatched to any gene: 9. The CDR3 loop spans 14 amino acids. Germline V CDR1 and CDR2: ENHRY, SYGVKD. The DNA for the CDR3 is TGTGCCATCAGGCGGACAGGGGAGTGGGTCGAGCAGTACTTC. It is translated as CAIRRTGEWVEQYF.

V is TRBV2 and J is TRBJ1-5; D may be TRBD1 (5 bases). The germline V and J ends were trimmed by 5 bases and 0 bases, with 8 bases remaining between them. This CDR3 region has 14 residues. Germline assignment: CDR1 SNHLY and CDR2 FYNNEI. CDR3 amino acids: CASSLDSSNQPQHF. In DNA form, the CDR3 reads TGTGCCAGCAGTCTCGACAGTAGCAATCAGCCCCAGCATTTT.

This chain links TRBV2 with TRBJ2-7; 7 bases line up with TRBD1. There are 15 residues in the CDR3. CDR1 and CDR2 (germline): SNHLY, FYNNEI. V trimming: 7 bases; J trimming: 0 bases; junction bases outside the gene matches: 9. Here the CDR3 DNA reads TGTGCCAGCAACCAACAGGGGCAAAGCTCCTACGAGCAGTACTTC. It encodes CASNQQGQSSYEQYF.

CDR3 loop: CASPRYEQYF. Here the CDR3 DNA reads TGTGCCAGCCCCAGATACGAGCAGTACTTC. The V and J genes are TRBV6-1 and TRBJ2-7; D unresolved. This CDR3 region has 10 residues. V was shortened by 8 bases and J by 4 bases, with 6 bases between the two germline ends. The germline V gene encodes CDR1 MNHNS and CDR2 SASEGT.

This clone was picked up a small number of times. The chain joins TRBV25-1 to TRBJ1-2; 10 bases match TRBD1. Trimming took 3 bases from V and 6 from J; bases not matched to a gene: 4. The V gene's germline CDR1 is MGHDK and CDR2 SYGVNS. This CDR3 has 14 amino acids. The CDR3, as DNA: TGTGCCAGCAGTGATGACAGGGGGCTCGATGGCTACACCTTC. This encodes CASSDDRGLDGYTF.

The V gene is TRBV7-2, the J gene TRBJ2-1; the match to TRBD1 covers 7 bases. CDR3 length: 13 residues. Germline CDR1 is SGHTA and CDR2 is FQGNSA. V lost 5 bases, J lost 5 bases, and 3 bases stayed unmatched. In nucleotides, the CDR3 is TGTGCCAGCAGCCTCGGACAGGACAATGAGCAGTTCTTC. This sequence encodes CASSLGQDNEQFF.

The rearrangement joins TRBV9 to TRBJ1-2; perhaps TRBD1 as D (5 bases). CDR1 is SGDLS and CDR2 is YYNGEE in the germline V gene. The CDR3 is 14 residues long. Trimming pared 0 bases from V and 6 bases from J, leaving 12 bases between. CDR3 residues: CASSVVDSPDGYTF. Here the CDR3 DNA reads TGTGCCAGCAGCGTAGTCGACAGTCCGGATGGCTACACCTTC.

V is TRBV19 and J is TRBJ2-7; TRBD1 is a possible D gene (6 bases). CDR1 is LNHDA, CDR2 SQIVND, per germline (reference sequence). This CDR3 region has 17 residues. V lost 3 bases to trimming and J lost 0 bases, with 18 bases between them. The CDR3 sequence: CASSISRSRTDSYEQYF. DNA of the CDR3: TGTGCCAGTAGTATCAGTAGATCGCGGACAGACTCCTACGAGCAGTACTTC.

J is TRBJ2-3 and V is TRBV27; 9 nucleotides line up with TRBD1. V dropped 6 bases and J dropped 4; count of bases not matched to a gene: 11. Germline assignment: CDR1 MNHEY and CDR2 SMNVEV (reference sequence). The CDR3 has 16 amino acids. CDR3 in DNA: TGTGCCAGCAGCCTGCCTCCGGGACAGGGTGCAGATACGCAGTATTTT. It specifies CASSLPPGQGADTQYF.

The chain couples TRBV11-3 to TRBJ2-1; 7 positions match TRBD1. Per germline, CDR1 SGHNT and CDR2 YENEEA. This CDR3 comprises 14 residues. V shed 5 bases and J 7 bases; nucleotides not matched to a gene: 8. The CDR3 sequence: CASSGPGQQNEQFF. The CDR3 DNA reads TGTGCCAGCAGCGGACCGGGACAGCAGAATGAGCAGTTCTTC.

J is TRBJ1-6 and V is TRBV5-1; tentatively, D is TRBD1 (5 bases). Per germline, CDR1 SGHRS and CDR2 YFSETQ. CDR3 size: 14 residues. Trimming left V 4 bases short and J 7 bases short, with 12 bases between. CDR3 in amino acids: CASSQGDGNSPLHF. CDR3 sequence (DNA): TGCGCCAGCAGCCAAGGGGATGGGAATTCACCCCTCCACTTT.

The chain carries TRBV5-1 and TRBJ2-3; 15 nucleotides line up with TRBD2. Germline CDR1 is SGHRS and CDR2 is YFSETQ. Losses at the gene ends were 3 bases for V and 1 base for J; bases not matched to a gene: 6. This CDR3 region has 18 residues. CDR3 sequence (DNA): TGCGCCAGCAGCTCCGGACTAGCGGGGGGGAGAGGCACAGATACGCAGTATTTT. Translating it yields CASSSGLAGGRGTDTQYF.

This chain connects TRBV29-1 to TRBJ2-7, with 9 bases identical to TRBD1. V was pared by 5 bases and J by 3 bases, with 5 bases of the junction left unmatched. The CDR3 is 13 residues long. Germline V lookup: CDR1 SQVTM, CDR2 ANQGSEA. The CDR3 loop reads CSVRLDRGYEQYF. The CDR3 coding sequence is TGCAGCGTTCGACTGGACAGGGGCTACGAGCAGTACTTC.

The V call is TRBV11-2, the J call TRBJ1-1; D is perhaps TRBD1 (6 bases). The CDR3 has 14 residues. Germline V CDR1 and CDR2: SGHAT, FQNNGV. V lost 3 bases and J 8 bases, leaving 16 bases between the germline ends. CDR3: CASSFLDSLGEAFF. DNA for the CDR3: TGTGCCAGCAGCTTCCTGGACAGTTTGGGAGAAGCTTTCTTT. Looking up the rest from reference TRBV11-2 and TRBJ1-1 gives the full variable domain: EAGVAQSPRYKIIEKRQSVAFWCNPISGHATLYWYQQILGQGPKLLIQFQNNGVVDDSQLPKDRFSAERLKGVDSTLKIQPAKLEDSAVYLCASSFLDSLGEAFFGQGTRLTVV.

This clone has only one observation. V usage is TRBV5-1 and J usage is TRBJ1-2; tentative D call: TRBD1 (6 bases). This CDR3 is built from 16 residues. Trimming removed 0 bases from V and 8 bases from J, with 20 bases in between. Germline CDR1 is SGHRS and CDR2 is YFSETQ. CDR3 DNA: TGCGCCAGCAGCTTGGCGGGGGGGGGCGGATCACGAGGCTACACCTTC. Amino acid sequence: CASSLAGGGGSRGYTF.

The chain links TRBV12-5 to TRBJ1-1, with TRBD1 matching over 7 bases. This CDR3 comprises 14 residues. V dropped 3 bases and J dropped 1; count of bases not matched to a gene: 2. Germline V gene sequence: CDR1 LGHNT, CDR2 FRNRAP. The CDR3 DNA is TGTGCTAGTGGTTTAGGGACAGCGAACACTGAAGCTTTCTTT. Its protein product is CASGLGTANTEAFF.

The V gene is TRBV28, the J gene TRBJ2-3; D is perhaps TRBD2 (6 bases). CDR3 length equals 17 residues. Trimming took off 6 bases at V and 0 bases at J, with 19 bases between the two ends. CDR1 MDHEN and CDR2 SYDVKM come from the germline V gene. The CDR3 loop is CASRRGSGTGSTDTQYF. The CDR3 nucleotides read TGTGCCAGCAGACGGGGGAGTGGGACGGGGAGCACAGATACGCAGTATTTT.